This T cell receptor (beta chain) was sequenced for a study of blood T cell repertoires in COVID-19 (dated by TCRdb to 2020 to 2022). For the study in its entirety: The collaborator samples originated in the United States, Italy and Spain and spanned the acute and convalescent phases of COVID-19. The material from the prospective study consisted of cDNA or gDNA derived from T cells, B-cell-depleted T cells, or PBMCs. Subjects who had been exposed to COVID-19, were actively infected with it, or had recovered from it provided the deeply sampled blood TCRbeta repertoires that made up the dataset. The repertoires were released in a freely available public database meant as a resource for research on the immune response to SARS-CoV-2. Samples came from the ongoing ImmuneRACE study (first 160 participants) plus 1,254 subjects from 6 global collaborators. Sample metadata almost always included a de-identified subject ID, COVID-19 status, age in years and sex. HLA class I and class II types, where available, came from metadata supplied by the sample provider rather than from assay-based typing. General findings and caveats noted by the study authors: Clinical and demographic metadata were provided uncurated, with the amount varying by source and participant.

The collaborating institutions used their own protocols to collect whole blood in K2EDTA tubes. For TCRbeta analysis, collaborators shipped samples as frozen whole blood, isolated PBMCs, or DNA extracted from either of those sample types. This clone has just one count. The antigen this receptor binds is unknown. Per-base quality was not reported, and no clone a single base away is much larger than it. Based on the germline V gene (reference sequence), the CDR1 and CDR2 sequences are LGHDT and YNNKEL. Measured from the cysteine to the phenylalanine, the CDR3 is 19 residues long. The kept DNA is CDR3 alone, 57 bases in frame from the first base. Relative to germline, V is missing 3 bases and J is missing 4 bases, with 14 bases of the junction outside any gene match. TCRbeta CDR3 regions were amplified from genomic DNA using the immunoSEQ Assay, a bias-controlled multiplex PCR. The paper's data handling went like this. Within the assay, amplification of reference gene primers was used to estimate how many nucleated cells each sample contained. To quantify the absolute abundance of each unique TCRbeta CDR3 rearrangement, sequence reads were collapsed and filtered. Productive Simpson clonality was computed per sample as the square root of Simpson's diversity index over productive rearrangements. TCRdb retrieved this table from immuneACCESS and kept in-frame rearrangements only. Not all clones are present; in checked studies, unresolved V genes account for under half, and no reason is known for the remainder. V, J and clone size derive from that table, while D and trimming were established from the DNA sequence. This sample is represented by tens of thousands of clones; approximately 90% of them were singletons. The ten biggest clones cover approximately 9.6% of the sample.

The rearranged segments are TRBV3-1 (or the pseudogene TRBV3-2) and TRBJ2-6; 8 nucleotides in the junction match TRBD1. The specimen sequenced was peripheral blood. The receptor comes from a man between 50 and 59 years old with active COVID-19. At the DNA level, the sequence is TGTGCCAGCAGCCAGACTTTTGGACAGGGCTTCACGGGGGCCAACGTCCTGACTTTC. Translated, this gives CASSQTFGQGFTGANVLTF.